One and the same sample provided the 30 T cell receptor beta chains below, sequenced in a study of T-cell reconstitution after alpha-beta-depleted transplantation in children. Overall study results and limits: One year after transplant, T-cell counts and diversity came mostly from newly produced T cells.

The antigens for these receptors are not known. TCRbeta library preparation incorporated unique molecular identifiers. TCRdb reprocessed the PCR reads with MiXCR, giving one entry per CDR3 protein. The sample contains some 300,000 distinct CDR3 sequences, 7.5% to 9% of which appear only once. Sequenced here: peripheral blood, sampled 360 days after TCRalphabeta/CD19-depleted stem cell transplant. Source of these receptors: a female patient aged 2-9 years who had a stem cell transplant for Fanconi anemia, so the T cells may come from the graft donor.

Ten or more counts support this clonotype. The chain joins TRBV20-1 to TRBJ2-7; D is uncertain. Germline V gene data show CDR1 as DFQATT and CDR2 as SNEGSKA (reference sequence). V was trimmed by 6 bases and J by 2 bases, leaving 11 bases between them. The CDR3 spans 12 residues. Written as DNA, the CDR3 is TGCAGTGCCATAAGTGGCACCTACGAGCAGTACGTC. Translation gives CSAISGTYEQYV.

This clonotype was found many times. This chain uses TRBV20-1 with TRBJ2-3; D call uncertain. Trimming removed 3 bases at V and 5 bases at J, with 9 bases between. The V gene's germline CDR1 is DFQATT and CDR2 SNEGSKA (reference sequence). CDR3 length equals 12 residues. The CDR3 DNA reads TGCAGTGCTAGTTACCGTGGAGATACGCAGTATTTT. This translates into CSASYRGDTQYF.

This clonotype has only a few counts. The CDR3: CASSQETSGGQVKYF. For the CDR3, the DNA is TGTGCCAGCAGCCAAGAAACTAGCGGGGGGCAGGTGAAGTACTTC. The rearrangement uses TRBV4-2 and TRBJ2-5; 12 nucleotides line up with TRBD2. Trimming cost V 0 bases and J 12 bases; bases outside gene matches: 8. The CDR3 length is 15 residues. Germline lookup yields CDR1 LGHNA and CDR2 YNFKEQ.

This rearrangement joins TRBV6-2 or TRBV6-3 to TRBJ2-1, with 13 bases matching TRBD2. CDR3 length equals 16 residues. The V gene end was trimmed by 2 bases and the J gene end by 8 bases; junction bases not matched to a gene: 6. Germline CDR1 and CDR2: MNHEY and SVGEGT. The CDR3, as DNA: TGTGCCAGCAGTTACCCGACTAGCGGGGGGCACGATGAGCAGTTCTTC. This sequence encodes CASSYPTSGGHDEQFF.

This clonotype was observed many times. V and J are TRBV5-1 and TRBJ1-5; the D gene is possibly TRBD1 (6 bases). The CDR3 is made up of 17 amino acids. Trimming shortened V by 0 bases and J by 5 bases, and 18 bases separated the two germline ends. Germline values: CDR1 SGHRS, CDR2 YFSETQ. The CDR3 spells CASSLAGTQAGDQPQHF. CDR3 DNA sequence: TGCGCCAGCAGCTTGGCCGGGACACAGGCTGGAGATCAGCCCCAGCATTTT.

The chain employs TRBV25-1 and TRBJ1-1, with D uncertain. The CDR3 covers 13 residues. Germline V gene lookup returns CDR1 MGHDK and CDR2 SYGVNS. Trimming shortened V by 7 bases and J by 7 bases, and 16 bases separated the two germline ends. The CDR3 region has the DNA TGTGCCAGCACCCCCGGGGTGGGCTTTGAAGCTTTCTTT. Translated: CASTPGVGFEAFF.

With regard to this clonotype: A read error is likely, as this CDR3 ends without the conserved phenylalanine or tryptophan. The chain carries TRBV30 and TRBJ2-2; 7 bases map to TRBD1. Germline CDR1 GTSNPN, CDR2 SVGIG (reference sequence). This CDR3 contains 14 residues. With 1 base clipped from V and 4 bases from J, the junction kept 3 bases outside the gene matches. The CDR3, as DNA: TGTGCCTGGAGTGGACAGGGCGCCACCGGGGAGCTGTTTCTT. Its translation: CAWSGQGATGELFL.

V and J are TRBV18 and TRBJ2-2; D may be TRBD2 (6 bases). CDR3 length: 17 residues. Trimming stripped 6 bases from V and 4 bases from J, with 21 bases between. Germline lookup yields CDR1 KGHSH and CDR2 LQKENI. In nucleotides, the CDR3 is TGTGCCAGCTCGCCTAATACTCTAGCGTTCGGCACCGGGGAGCTGTTTTTT. Its protein product is CASSPNTLAFGTGELFF.

This clonotype occurred many times. The chain joins TRBV7-3 to TRBJ2-1; D is perhaps TRBD2 (6 bases). V was cut by 1 base and J by 2 bases, with 18 bases left in between. CDR3 length: 18 residues. Germline CDR1 SGHTA, CDR2 FQGTGA. CDR3 region: CASSLRGTGTPPYNEQFF. In DNA, the CDR3 is TGTGCCAGCAGCTTAAGGGGGACCGGGACTCCACCCTACAATGAGCAGTTCTTC.

This clonotype was counted at least ten times. The chain uses TRBV5-1 and TRBJ2-2, with D perhaps matching TRBD1 (6 bases). CDR1 is SGHRS and CDR2 is YFSETQ in the germline V gene. The CDR3 consists of 17 residues. Trimming shortened V by 4 bases and J by 0 bases, and 16 bases separated the two germline ends. The CDR3 nucleotides read TGCGCCAGCAGCCTAAGGAGGACAGACTCGAACACCGGGGAGCTGTTTTTT. This encodes CASSLRRTDSNTGELFF. Based on the CDR3 plus reference TRBV5-1 and TRBJ2-2, the full variable domain is KAGVTQTPRYLIKTRGQQVTLSCSPISGHRSVSWYQQTPGQGLQFLFEYFSETQRNKGNFPGRFSGRQFSNSRSEMNVSTLELGDSALYLCASSLRRTDSNTGELFFGEGSRLTVL.

V gene TRBV9 combines with J gene TRBJ2-7; 9 nucleotides line up with TRBD1. This CDR3 comprises 14 residues. Germline CDR1 and CDR2: SGDLS and YYNGEE. The trim removed 2 bases at V and 4 bases at J, leaving 4 bases unmatched. The CDR3 protein is CASSVGTGRYEQYF. CDR3 nucleotides: TGTGCCAGCAGCGTGGGGACAGGGAGGTACGAGCAGTACTTC.

V is TRBV9 and J is TRBJ2-6; a weak D match, TRBD1 (6 bases). V was cut by 3 bases and J by 0 bases, with 16 bases left in between. Germline CDR1 SGDLS, CDR2 YYNGEE. The length of the CDR3 is 18 residues. The CDR3 is CASSARGGAVSGANVLTF. The CDR3 nucleotides read TGTGCCAGCAGCGCCCGAGGGGGAGCCGTCTCTGGGGCCAACGTCCTGACTTTC.

In this sample, this clonotype turned up many times. The chain joins TRBV12-3 or TRBV12-4 to TRBJ2-3; the match to TRBD2 covers 7 bases. Germline trimming cut 2 bases from V and 4 bases from J; bases unmatched to any gene: 3. This CDR3 comprises 14 residues. The CDR3, as DNA: TGTGCCAGCAGTTTAAGCGGGGACGCAGATACGCAGTATTTT. Its translation is CASSLSGDADTQYF.

This clonotype was counted ten times or more. J is TRBJ2-3 and V is TRBV20-1, with D unresolved. The length of the CDR3 is 12 residues. Deletions cut 1 base from V and 6 bases from J, with 8 bases between. The germline CDR1 and CDR2 sequences are DFQATT and SNEGSKA (reference sequence). The CDR3 nucleotides read TGCAGTGCTAGAGTGAGGCAGGATACGCAGTATTTT. Translated: CSARVRQDTQYF.

This clonotype was recorded a few times. The rearrangement joins TRBV28 to TRBJ1-5, with no clear D. CDR3 length equals 15 residues. With 7 bases removed from V and 0 bases from J, the gap between germline ends came to 13 bases. From germline, CDR1 is MDHEN and CDR2 SYDVKM. The CDR3 spells CASTLVDYSNQPQHF. In DNA, the CDR3 is TGTGCCAGCACCCTCGTAGACTATAGCAATCAGCCCCAGCATTTT.

The chain recombines TRBV20-1 with TRBJ1-5; D gene uncertain. Trimming shortened V by 3 bases and J by 3 bases, and 9 bases separated the two germline ends. This CDR3 spans 13 amino acids. The germline CDR1 and CDR2 sequences are DFQATT and SNEGSKA (reference sequence). The CDR3 loop reads CSASRQINQPQHF. In DNA, the CDR3 is TGCAGTGCTAGTCGGCAGATCAATCAGCCCCAGCATTTT.

This clonotype has only a few counts. The CDR3: CASSPVGVAGGEYEQFF. The CDR3 DNA follows: TGTGCCAGCAGCCCCGTTGGGGTAGCGGGGGGTGAGTATGAGCAGTTCTTC. The V gene is TRBV9, the J gene TRBJ2-1, with 10 bases that match TRBD2. The V and J ends lost 4 bases and 8 bases, in that order; junction bases with no gene match: 15. This CDR3 region has 17 residues. Per germline, CDR1 SGDLS and CDR2 YYNGEE.

The J gene is TRBJ2-7, the V gene TRBV11-2; 9 nucleotides line up with TRBD2. The CDR3 has 16 residues. CDR1 SGHAT and CDR2 FQNNGV come from the germline V gene. Unmatched junction bases numbered 10, after V lost 2 bases and J lost 5 bases. In nucleotides, the CDR3 is TGTGCCAGCAGCTTAATTGCCGGCGGGGGGGCCCACGAGCAGTACTTC. Translating gives CASSLIAGGGAHEQYF.

This clonotype was detected many times. The rearrangement uses TRBV20-1 and TRBJ2-3, with 11 bases that match TRBD2. Germline assignment: CDR1 DFQATT and CDR2 SNEGSKA (reference sequence). The CDR3 length is 17 residues. The V and J ends lost 0 bases and 4 bases, in that order; junction bases with no gene match: 9. CDR3 nucleotide sequence: TGCAGTGCTAGAGAATTTTCTAGCGGGGGGTTAGCAGATACGCAGTATTTT. This translates into CSAREFSSGGLADTQYF.

This clonotype was counted between two and nine times. The genes are TRBV5-5 and TRBJ1-2; possibly TRBD1 for D (5 bases). The germline V gene encodes CDR1 SGHKS and CDR2 YYEKEE (reference sequence). CDR3 length: 15 residues. V lost 6 bases and J 3 bases, leaving 18 bases between the germline ends. The CDR3 loop reads CASTSPGGNDYGYTF. DNA for the CDR3: TGTGCCAGCACCTCCCCCGGGGGGAACGACTATGGCTACACCTTC.

This clonotype has at least ten counts. This sequence joins TRBV6-1 and TRBJ1-2; D possibly corresponds to TRBD1 (5 bases). Germline V gives CDR1 MNHNS, CDR2 SASEGT. Trimming left V 6 bases short and J 3 bases short, with 11 bases between. This CDR3 has 13 amino acids. CDR3 residues: CASRLQGHYGYTF. CDR3 bases: TGTGCCAGCAGGCTTCAGGGACACTATGGCTACACCTTC.

In this sample, this clonotype turned up many times. The gene calls are TRBV7-4 and TRBJ2-7; tentatively, D is TRBD1 (6 bases). The CDR3 spans 14 residues. Germline CDR1 SGHVT, CDR2 SQSDAQ. V was shortened by 5 bases and J by 4 bases, with 15 bases between the two germline ends. CDR3 loop: CASSKDRNQYEQYF. In DNA form, the CDR3 reads TGTGCCAGCAGCAAAGACAGGAACCAATACGAGCAGTACTTC.

This chain links TRBV11-2 with TRBJ2-5, with a possible D match to TRBD1 (6 bases). In germline, CDR1 is SGHAT, CDR2 FQNNGV. Trimming shortened V by 2 bases and J by 4 bases, and 17 bases separated the two germline ends. CDR3 size: 16 residues. CDR3 amino acids: CASSLLPQGLRETQYF. The CDR3 region has the DNA TGTGCCAGCAGCTTACTCCCACAGGGATTACGAGAGACCCAGTACTTC.

The J gene is TRBJ2-5, the V gene TRBV6-2 or TRBV6-3, with TRBD2 as a possible D gene (6 bases). CDR1 and CDR2 from the germline V gene are MNHEY and SVGEGT. Trimming cost V 5 bases and J 2 bases, with 12 bases left between them. The length of the CDR3 is 14 residues. Written as DNA, the CDR3 is TGTGCCAGCAGTGGGAGGTACAAGCAAGAGACCCAGTACTTC. Translated: CASSGRYKQETQYF.

This clonotype was detected ten times or more. This chain joins TRBV20-1 and TRBJ2-1; 8 nucleotides line up with TRBD1. The CDR3 has 13 residues. Germline V gene lookup returns CDR1 DFQATT and CDR2 SNEGSKA (reference sequence). This chain's CDR3 is CRIRGPSYNEQFF. The DNA of the CDR3 is TGCAGAATCAGGGGGCCGTCCTACAATGAGCAGTTCTTC.

This clonotype occurred a few times. This chain joins TRBV7-8 and TRBJ1-4; D remains ambiguous. Looked up from germline, CDR1 is SGHVS and CDR2 is FQNEAQ. Deletions cut 1 base from V and 8 bases from J, with 8 bases between. The CDR3 runs 13 residues. The CDR3 DNA is TGTGCCAGCAGCTTAGTTGGAATCGAAAAACTGTTTTTT. This encodes CASSLVGIEKLFF. The full variable domain, rest sourced from reference TRBV7-8 and TRBJ1-4, is GAGVSQSPRYKVAKRGQDVALRCDPISGHVSLFWYQQALGQGPEFLTYFQNEAQLDKSGLPSDRFFAERPEGSVSTLKIQRTQQEDSAVYLCASSLVGIEKLFFGSGTQLSVL.

This clonotype was counted a few times. The chain links TRBV6-5 to TRBJ2-6, with TRBD1 matching over 7 bases. The CDR3 contains 17 residues. V shed 2 bases, J shed 2 bases, and the junction held 6 bases outside the gene matches. CDR1 is MNHEY and CDR2 is SVGAGI in the germline V gene. CDR3 loop: CASSYPTGKAGANVLTF. The CDR3 DNA follows: TGTGCCAGCAGTTACCCGACAGGGAAGGCTGGGGCCAACGTCCTGACTTTC.

The gene calls are TRBV10-3 and TRBJ2-7; D is unclear. This CDR3 contains 14 residues. Per the germline V gene, CDR1 is ENHRY and CDR2 is SYGVKD. Deletions cut 4 bases from V and 2 bases from J, with 12 bases between. The CDR3 sequence: CAISATVRTYEQYF. The DNA for the CDR3 is TGTGCCATCAGTGCAACAGTGAGGACCTACGAGCAGTACTTC.

This clonotype was counted many times. This chain joins TRBV28 and TRBJ1-5; D is unclear. Germline loops: CDR1 MDHEN, CDR2 SYDVKM. The CDR3 runs to 16 residues. V lost 6 bases and J 0 bases, leaving 15 bases between the germline ends. CDR3 protein: CASRRGGHLSNQPQHF. DNA of the CDR3: TGTGCCAGCAGGCGCGGAGGGCACCTTAGCAATCAGCCCCAGCATTTT.

The V gene is TRBV2, the J gene TRBJ2-5; D ambiguous. Germline-derived CDR1 and CDR2 are SNHLY and FYNNEI. V was trimmed by 7 bases and J by 1 base, leaving 10 bases between them. The CDR3 is 13 amino acids. In DNA, the CDR3 is TGTGCCAGCAATCCCCCGCTCCAAGAGACCCAGTACTTC. Amino acid sequence: CASNPPLQETQYF. Complete variable domain (other parts from reference TRBV2 and TRBJ2-5): EPEVTQTPSHQVTQMGQEVILRCVPISNHLYFYWYRQILGQKVEFLVSFYNNEISEKSEIFDDQFSVERPDGSNFTLKIRSTKLEDSAMYFCASNPPLQETQYFGPGTRLLVL.